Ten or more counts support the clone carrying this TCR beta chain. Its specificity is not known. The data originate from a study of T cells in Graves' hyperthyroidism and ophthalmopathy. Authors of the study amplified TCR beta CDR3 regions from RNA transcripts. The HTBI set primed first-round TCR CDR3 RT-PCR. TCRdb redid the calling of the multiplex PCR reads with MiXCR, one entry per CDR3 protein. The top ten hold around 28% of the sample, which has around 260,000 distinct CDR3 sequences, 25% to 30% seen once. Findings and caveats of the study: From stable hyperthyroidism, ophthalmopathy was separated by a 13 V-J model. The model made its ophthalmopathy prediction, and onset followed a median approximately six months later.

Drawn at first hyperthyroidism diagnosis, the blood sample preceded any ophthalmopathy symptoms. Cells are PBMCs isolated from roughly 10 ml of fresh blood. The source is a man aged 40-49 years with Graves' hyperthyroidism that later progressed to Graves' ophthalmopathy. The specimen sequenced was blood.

CDR3 in amino acids: CASSPPRASGTGELFF. CDR3 nucleotides: TGCGCCAGCAGCCCACCCAGGGCCTCGGGCACCGGGGAGCTGTTTTTT. The rearrangement joins TRBV5-1 to TRBJ2-2; TRBD1 might be the D (5 bases). Deletions cut 4 bases from V and 4 bases from J, with 17 bases between. CDR3 length: 16 residues. Germline assignment: CDR1 SGHRS and CDR2 YFSETQ.